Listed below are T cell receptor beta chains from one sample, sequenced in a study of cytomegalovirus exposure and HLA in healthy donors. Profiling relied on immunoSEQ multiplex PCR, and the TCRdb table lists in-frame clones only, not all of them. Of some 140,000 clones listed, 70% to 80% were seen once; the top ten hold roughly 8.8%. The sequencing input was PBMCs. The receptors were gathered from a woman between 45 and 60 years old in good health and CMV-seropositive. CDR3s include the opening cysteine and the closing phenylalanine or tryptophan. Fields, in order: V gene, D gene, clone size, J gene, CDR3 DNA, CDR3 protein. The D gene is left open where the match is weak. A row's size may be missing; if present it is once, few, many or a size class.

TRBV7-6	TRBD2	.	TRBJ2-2	TGTGCCAGCAGCCAAGACGGGGGGGGCACCGGGGAGCTGTTTTTT	CASSQDGGGTGELFF
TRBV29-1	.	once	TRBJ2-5	TGCAGCGTTGCAGGGGATGTAGGCCAAGAGACCCAGTACTTC	CSVAGDVGQETQYF
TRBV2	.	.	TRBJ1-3	TGTGCCAGCACCCTCAGGGGCGTAGGAAACACCATATATTTT	CASTLRGVGNTIYF
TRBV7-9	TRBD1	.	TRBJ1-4	TGTGCCAGCAGACCTACAGGGGTACTAGAAAAACTGTTTTTT	CASRPTGVLEKLFF
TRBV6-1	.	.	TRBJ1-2	TGTGCCAGCCGGAACACAGGGTATCTCTATGGCTACACCTTC	CASRNTGYLYGYTF
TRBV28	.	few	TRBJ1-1	TGTGCCAGCAGTGGCATGTACTGGCTAGTGAACACTGAAGCTTTCTTT	CASSGMYWLVNTEAFF
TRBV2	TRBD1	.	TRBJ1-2	TGTGCCAGCAGGGGACAGGGGGCGCATGGCTACACCTTC	CASRGQGAHGYTF
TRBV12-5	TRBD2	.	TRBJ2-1	TGTGCTAGTGGTCCCCTGGCCCGACTAGCGGGGAAAAGTAGGTTCTTC	CASGPLARLAGKSRFF
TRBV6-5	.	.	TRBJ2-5	TGTGCCAGCAGTTACTCGGCACAAGAGACCCAGTACTTC	CASSYSAQETQYF
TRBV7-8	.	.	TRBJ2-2	TGTGCCAGCAGAATGGGGGCCGGCCACGGGGAGCTGTTTTTT	CASRMGAGHGELFF
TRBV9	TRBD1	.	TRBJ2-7	TGTGCCAGCAGCCCGCGGGACAGGGGAAGCTACGAGCAGTACTTC	CASSPRDRGSYEQYF
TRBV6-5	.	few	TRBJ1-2	TGTGCCAGCAGTTGGGAAAGGACTCTCTCGGCGGGCTACACCTTC	CASSWERTLSAGYTF
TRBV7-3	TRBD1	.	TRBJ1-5	TGTGCCAGCAGCTTGGGGACAGGGGTTGGCCAGCCCCAGCATTTT	CASSLGTGVGQPQHF
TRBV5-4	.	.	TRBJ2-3	TGTGCCAGCAGCCCACAGGGTTATAGCACAGATACGCAGTATTTT	CASSPQGYSTDTQYF
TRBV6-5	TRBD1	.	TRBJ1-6	TGTGCCAGCAGTTGGGGACAGGGGGCGCGCAATTCACCCCTCCACTTT	CASSWGQGARNSPLHF
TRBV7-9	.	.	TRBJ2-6	TGTGCCAGCAGCTTAGACAGCTCTGGGGCCAACGGCCTGACTTTC	CASSLDSSGANGLTF
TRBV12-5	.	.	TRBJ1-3	TGTGCTAGTGGCCCGGGGTATGGGAACACCATATATTTT	CASGPGYGNTIYF
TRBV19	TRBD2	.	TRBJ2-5	TGTGCCAGTACGGGACTAGGAATGGAGACCCAGTACTTC	CASTGLGMETQYF
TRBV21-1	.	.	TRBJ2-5	TGTGCCAGCAGCGTTAGCGGGGGACCGGGGACCCAGTACTTC	CASSVSGGPGTQYF
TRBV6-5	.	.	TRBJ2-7	TGTGCCAGCAGTTTGAAGCGCTTTGCCTACGAGCAGTACTTC	CASSLKRFAYEQYF
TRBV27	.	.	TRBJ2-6	TGTGCCAGCAGTTTGTTTCGGGGGTCCGGGGCCAACGGCCTGACTTTC	CASSLFRGSGANGLTF
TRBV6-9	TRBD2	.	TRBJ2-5	TGTGCCAGCAGTAGCGGGGGCTCGGAAGAGACCCAGTACTTC	CASSSGGSEETQYF
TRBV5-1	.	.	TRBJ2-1	TGCGCCAGCAGCTGGCAGGTTAGCTCCTACAATGAGCAGTTCTTC	CASSWQVSSYNEQFF
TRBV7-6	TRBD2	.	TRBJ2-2	TGTGCCAGCAGCTTAGCCTCTAGCGGGGGGGTCACCGGGGAGCTGTTTTTT	CASSLASSGGVTGELFF
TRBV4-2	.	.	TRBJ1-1	TGTGCCAGCAGCTACGGGGGGGGAACGAACACTGAAGCTTTCTTT	CASSYGGGTNTEAFF
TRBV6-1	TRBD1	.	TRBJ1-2	TGTGCCAGCAGCCCCCGGGACAGGATTAACTATGGCTACACCTTC	CASSPRDRINYGYTF
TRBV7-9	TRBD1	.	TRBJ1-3	TGTGCCAGCAGACCAAAGATAGGGACAGGGAATGGAAACACCATATATTTT	CASRPKIGTGNGNTIYF
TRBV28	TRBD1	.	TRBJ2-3	TGTGCCAGCAGTCGGGACAGGGTAGGAGATACGCAGTATTTT	CASSRDRVGDTQYF
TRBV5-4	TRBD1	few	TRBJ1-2	TGTGCCAGCAGCGAGCCGGGACAGTTCTATGGCTACACCTTC	CASSEPGQFYGYTF
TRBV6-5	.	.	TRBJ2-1	TGTGCCAGCACCCCCCGGGCGGGAATGAATGAGCAGTTCTTC	CASTPRAGMNEQFF
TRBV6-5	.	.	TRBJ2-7	TGTGCCAGCAGTTACGGGGCCGAGCAGTACTTC	CASSYGAEQYF
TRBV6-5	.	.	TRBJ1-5	TGTGCCAGCAGTTACGAGGACAGCCCCAATCAGCCCCAGCATTTT	CASSYEDSPNQPQHF
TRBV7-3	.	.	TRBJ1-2	TGTGCCAGCAGCTTATATCCTACTGGCGGCTATGGCTACACCTTC	CASSLYPTGGYGYTF
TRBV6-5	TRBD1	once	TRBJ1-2	TGTGCCAGCAGGCCACAGGGGTATCTAGGGTACACCTTC	CASRPQGYLGYTF
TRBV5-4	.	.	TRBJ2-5	TGTGCCAGCAGCTTGGGAGGAAATCAAGAGACCCAGTACTTC	CASSLGGNQETQYF
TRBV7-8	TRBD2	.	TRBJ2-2	TGTGCCAGCAGCCCCAGGAGCGGGGCGAACACCGGGGAGCTGTTTTTT	CASSPRSGANTGELFF
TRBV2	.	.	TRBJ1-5	TGTGCCAGCACCCTGGATGGCGGACAGCCCCAGCATTTT	CASTLDGGQPQHF